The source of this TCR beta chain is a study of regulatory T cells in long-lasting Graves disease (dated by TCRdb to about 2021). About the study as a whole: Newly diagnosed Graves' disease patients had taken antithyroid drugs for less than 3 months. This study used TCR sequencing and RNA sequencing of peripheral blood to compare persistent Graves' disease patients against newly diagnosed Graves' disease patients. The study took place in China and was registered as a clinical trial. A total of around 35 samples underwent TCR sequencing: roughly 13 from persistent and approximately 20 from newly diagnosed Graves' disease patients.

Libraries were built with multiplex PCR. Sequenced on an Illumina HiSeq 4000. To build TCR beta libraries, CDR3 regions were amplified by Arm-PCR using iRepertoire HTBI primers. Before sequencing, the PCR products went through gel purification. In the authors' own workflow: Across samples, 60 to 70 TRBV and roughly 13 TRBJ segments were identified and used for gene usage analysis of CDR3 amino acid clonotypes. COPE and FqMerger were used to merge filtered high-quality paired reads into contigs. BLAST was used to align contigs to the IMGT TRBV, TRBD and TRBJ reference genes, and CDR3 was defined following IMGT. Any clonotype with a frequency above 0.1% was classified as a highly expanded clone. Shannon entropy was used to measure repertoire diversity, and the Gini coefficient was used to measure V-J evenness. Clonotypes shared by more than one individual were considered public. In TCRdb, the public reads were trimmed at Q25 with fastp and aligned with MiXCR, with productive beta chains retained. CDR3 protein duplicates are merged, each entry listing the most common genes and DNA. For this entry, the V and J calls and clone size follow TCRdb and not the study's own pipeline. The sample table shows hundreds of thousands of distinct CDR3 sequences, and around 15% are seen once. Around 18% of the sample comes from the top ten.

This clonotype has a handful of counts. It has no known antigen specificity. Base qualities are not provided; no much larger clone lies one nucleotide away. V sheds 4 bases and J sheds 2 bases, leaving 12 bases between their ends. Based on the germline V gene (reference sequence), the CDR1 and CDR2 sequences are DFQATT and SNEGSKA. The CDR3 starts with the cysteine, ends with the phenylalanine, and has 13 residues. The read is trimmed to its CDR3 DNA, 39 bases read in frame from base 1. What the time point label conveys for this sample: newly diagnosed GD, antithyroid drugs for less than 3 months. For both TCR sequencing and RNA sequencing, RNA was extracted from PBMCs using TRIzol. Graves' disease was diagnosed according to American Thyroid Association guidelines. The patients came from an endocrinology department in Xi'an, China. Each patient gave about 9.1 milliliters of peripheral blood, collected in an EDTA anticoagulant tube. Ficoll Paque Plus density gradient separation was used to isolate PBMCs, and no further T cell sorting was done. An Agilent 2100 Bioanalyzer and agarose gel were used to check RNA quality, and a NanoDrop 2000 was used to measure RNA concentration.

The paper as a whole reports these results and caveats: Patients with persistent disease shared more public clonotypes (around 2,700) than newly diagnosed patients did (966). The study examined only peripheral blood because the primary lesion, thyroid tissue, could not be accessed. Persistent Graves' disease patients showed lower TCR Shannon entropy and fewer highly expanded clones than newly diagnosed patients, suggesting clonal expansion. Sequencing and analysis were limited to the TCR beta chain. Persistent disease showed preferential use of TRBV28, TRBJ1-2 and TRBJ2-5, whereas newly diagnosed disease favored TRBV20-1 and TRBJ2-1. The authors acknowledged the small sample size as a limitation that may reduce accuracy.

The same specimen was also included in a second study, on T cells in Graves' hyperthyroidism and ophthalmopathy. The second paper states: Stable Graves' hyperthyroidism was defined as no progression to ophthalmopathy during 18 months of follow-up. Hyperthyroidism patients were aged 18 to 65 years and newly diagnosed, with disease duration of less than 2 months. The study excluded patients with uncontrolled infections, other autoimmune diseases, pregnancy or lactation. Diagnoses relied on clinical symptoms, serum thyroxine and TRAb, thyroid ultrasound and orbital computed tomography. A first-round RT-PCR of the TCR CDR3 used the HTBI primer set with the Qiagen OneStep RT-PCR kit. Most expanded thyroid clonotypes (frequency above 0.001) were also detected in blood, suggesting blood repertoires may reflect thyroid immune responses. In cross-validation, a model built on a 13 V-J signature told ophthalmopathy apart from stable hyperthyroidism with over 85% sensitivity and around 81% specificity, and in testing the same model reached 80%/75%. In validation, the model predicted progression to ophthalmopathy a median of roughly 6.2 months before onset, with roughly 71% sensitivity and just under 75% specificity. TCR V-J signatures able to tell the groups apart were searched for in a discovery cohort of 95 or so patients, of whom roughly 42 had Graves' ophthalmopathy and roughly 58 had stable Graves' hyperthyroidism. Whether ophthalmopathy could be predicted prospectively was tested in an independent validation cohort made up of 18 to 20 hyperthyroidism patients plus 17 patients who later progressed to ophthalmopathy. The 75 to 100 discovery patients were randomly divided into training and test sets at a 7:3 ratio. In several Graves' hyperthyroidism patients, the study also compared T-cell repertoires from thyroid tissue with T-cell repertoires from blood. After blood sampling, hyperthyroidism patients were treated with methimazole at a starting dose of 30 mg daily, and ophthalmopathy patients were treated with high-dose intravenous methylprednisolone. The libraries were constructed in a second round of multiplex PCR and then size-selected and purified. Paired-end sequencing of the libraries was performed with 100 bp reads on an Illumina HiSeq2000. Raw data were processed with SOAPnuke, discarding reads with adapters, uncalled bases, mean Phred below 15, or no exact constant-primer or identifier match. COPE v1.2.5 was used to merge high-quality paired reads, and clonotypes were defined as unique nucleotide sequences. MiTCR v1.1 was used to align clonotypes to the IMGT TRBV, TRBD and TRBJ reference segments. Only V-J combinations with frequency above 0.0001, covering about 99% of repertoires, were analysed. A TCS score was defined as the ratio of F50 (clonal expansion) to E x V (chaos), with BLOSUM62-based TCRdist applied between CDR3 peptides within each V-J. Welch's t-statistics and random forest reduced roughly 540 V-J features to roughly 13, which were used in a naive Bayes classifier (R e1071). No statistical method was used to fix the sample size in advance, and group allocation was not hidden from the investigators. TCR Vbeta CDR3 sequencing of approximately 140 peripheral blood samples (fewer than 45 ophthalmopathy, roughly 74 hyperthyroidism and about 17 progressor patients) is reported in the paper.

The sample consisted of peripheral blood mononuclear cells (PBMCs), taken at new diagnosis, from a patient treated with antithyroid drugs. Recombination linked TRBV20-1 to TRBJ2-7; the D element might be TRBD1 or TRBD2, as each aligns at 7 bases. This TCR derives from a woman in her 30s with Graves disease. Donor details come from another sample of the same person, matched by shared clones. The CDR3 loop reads CSATQGGTYEQYF. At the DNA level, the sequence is TGCAGTGCTACCCAGGGGGGGACCTACGAGCAGTACTTC.